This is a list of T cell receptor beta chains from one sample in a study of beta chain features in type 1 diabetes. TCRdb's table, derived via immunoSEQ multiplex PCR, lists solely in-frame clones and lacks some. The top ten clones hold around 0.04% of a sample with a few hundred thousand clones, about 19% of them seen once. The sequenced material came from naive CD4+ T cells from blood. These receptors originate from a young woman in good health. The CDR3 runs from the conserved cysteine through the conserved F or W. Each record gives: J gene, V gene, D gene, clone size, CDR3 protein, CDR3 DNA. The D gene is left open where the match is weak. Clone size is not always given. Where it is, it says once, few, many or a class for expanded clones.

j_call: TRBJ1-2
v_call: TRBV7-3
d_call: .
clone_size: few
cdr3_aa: CASSYPYRENNYGYTF
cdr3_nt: TGTGCCAGCAGCTACCCCTACAGGGAAAACAACTATGGCTACACCTTC

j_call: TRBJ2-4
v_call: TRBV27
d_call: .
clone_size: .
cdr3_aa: CASSLSAGYIQYF
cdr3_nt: TGTGCCAGCAGTTTATCTGCGGGTTACATTCAGTACTTC

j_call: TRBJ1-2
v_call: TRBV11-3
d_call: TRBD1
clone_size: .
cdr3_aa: CASSSGQGGHTF
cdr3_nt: TGTGCCAGCAGCTCGGGACAGGGCGGGCACACCTTC

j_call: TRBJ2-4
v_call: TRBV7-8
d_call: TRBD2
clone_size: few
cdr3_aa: CASSLAGAGRGDIQYF
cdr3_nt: TGTGCCAGCAGCTTAGCCGGAGCGGGACGGGGGGACATTCAGTACTTC

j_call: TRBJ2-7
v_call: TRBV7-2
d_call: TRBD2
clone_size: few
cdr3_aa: CASSSYLRGYEQYF
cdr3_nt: TGTGCCAGCAGTTCTTACTTGCGGGGGTACGAGCAGTACTTC

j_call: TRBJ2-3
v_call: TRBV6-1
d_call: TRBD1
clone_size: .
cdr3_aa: CASSVNPGTGQDTQYF
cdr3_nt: TGTGCCAGCAGTGTTAACCCCGGGACAGGGCAAGATACGCAGTATTTT

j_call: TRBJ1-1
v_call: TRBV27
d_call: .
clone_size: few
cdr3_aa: CASSSVPGSPYTEAFF
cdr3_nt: TGTGCCAGCAGCTCCGTCCCGGGTTCCCCATACACTGAAGCTTTCTTT

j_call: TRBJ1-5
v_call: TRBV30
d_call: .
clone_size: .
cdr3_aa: CAWSHVGNQPQHF
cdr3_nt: TGTGCCTGGTCCCATGTAGGCAATCAGCCCCAGCATTTT

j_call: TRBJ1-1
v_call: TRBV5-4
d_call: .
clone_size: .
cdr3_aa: CATHWTVNTEAFF
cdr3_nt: TGTGCCACCCACTGGACTGTGAACACTGAAGCTTTCTTT

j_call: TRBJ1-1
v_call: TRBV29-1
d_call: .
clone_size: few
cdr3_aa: CSVHTQGFSEAFF
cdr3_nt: TGCAGCGTCCATACACAGGGTTTCTCTGAAGCTTTCTTT

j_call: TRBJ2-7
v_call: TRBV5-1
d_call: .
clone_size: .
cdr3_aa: CASSSRDYEQYF
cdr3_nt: TGCGCCAGCAGCTCCAGGGACTACGAGCAGTACTTC